This entry describes one T cell receptor (beta chain). Its antigen is not known. Generated by immunoSEQ multiplex PCR, the TCRdb table keeps only in-frame clones and is missing some. The table lists roughly 110,000 clones, 85% to 90% of them singletons. This entry is derived from a study of T cell responses to AZD1222 COVID-19 vaccine. Findings and limits, study-wide: It should be noted that donors were predominantly white British and more often female, and clonal diversity was possibly underestimated. Reportedly, close to half of spike-specific TCRs are directed against unmutated variant regions. Seropositive AZD1222 recipients at baseline numbered only five or six. Rises in breadth and depth of Spike-specific TCRs came after two AZD1222 doses.

CDR3 length: 15 residues. V was shortened by 4 bases and J by 4 bases, with 17 bases between the two germline ends. Germline assignment: CDR1 SGHDT and CDR2 YYEEEE. Sequencing was performed on peripheral blood, taken on day 0 of AZD1222 vaccination. The rearrangement links TRBV5-6 to TRBJ1-2; a weak D match, TRBD1 (5 bases). The clonotype originates from an adult in good health. CDR3 residues: CASSLRRGLGYGYTF. CDR3 nucleotides: TGTGCCAGCAGCCTTCGAAGGGGATTGGGCTATGGCTACACCTTC.